This T cell receptor (delta chain) emerged from a study of Vδ1+ human thymocytes. Regarding the study as a whole: Thymic TRG and TRD repertoires appeared highly polyclonal. TRG sequences recurred across donors, whereas TRD sequences stayed essentially private. Despite high sort purity, around 19% of thymic T cell receptor delta sequences were Vdelta2.

This clone has more than one count but fewer than ten. Its antigen is still unknown. RNA was extracted from the cells and then reverse transcribed. CDR3 amplicons came from multiplex PCR with pooled V-gene forward and constant-region reverse primers. TCRdb re-identified clones in the multiplex PCR reads via CATT. Found here are around 26,000 delta-chain clones, over 25% of them singletons; the top ten hold roughly 1.5%. The CDR3 length is 17 residues. Germline V gene lookup returns CDR1 TSWWSYY and CDR2 QGS. Trimming took 3 bases from V and 0 from J; bases not matched to a gene: 10. The receptor's source is a boy under two years old who had congenital heart surgery. V gene TRDV1 combines with J gene TRDJ1, with 7 positions matching TRDD2. Material: Vdelta1+ gamma-delta thymocytes from the thymus. Subset: FACS-sorted CD3+ TCRalphabeta- TCRVdelta1+ TCRVdelta2- thymocytes. DNA for the CDR3: TGTGCTCTTGGGGATCCCCTTCCTGTCCCCTACACCGATAAACTCATCTTT. It is translated as CALGDPLPVPYTDKLIF.